A selection of T cell receptor beta chains follows, all from one sample in a study of blood T cell repertoires in COVID-19. Assay: immunoSEQ multiplex PCR; the TCRdb copy retains only in-frame clones and omits some. The sample has around 250,000 clones; roughly 85% are singletons. The sample was PBMCs or T cells enriched from blood (not recorded which). The receptors derive from a woman in her forties or fifties with acute COVID-19. CDR3s leave out the opening cysteine and the closing phenylalanine or tryptophan. Fields, in order: J gene, V gene, CDR3 protein.

TRBJ1-1 TRBV7-2 ASSSAGGGNTEAF
TRBJ1-6 TRBV30 AWSGQTGTGGSPLH
TRBJ2-1 TRBV20-1 SAKREHEQF
TRBJ1-1 TRBV5-6 ASSSNMGEGNTEAF
TRBJ1-1 TRBV2 ASGRQKTGATHTEAF
TRBJ1-2 TRBV7-2 ASSLDRGSGYT
TRBJ1-1 TRBV2 ASTIDRTNTEAF
TRBJ1-2 TRBV7-8 ASSRGQGIYGYT
TRBJ1-4 TRBV2 ASTARRQRNEKLF
TRBJ1-1 TRBV19 ASSVTGGAGTEAF
TRBJ2-4 TRBV7-8 ASSTGTSGTTIAKNIQY
TRBJ1-1 TRBV7-9 ASSFGSQNTEAF
TRBJ1-1 TRBV7-8 ASSLFRVWSEAF
TRBJ2-1 TRBV14 ASSQATSGVNEQF
TRBJ2-3 TRBV24-1 ATSGDRGTDTQY
TRBJ2-7 TRBV5-1 ASFPGGAGKYEQY
TRBJ1-5 TRBV7-8 ASSAWLRDSGSNQPQH
TRBJ2-1 TRBV11-2 ASSLPPSGGPYNEQF
TRBJ1-2 TRBV18 ASSQSGTGQGGYT
TRBJ1-6 TRBV5-1 ASSFAGTNSPLH
TRBJ2-7 TRBV5-6 ASSLGQTGGDEQY
TRBJ2-7 TRBV10-3 AINPGQGAHEQY
TRBJ1-5 TRBV30 AWSIQGLGNQPQH
TRBJ1-2 TRBV6-2/TRBV6-3 ASSPSSRGAAGADGYT
TRBJ2-5 TRBV7-2 ASSTHSGGAPY
TRBJ1-4 TRBV4-3 ASSQNRQGFEKLF
TRBJ1-5 TRBV30 AWSQGNNQPQH
TRBJ1-5 TRBV19 ASSQPGQGNQPQH
TRBJ2-1 TRBV2 ASRPEAGGWHEQF